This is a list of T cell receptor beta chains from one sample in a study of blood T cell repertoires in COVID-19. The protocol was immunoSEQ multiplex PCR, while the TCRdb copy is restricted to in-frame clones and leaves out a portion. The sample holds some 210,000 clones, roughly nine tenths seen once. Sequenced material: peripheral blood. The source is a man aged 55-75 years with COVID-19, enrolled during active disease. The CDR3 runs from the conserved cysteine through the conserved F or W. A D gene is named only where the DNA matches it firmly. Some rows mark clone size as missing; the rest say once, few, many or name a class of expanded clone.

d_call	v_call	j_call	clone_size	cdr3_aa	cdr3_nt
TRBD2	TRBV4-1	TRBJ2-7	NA	CASSQVPAGPYEQYF	TGCGCCAGCAGCCAAGTCCCAGCGGGGCCCTACGAGCAGTACTTC
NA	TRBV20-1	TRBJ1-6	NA	CSASRQGSSYNSPLHF	TGCAGTGCTAGTAGGCAGGGGAGCTCCTATAATTCACCCCTCCACTTT
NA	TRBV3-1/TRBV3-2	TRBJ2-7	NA	CASSQDPVAGFYEQYF	TGTGCCAGCAGCCAAGATCCGGTGGCGGGCTTCTACGAGCAGTACTTC
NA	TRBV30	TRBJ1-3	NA	CAWSLGASGNTIYF	TGTGCCTGGAGCCTCGGTGCCTCTGGAAACACCATATATTTT
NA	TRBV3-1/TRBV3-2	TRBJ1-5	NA	CASSQAANQPQHF	TGTGCCAGCAGCCAAGCTGCGAATCAGCCCCAGCATTTT
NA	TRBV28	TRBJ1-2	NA	CASVRQNYGYTF	TGTGCCAGCGTGCGACAGAACTATGGCTACACCTTC
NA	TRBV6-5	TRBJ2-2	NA	CASSYSGQFAGELFF	TGTGCCAGCAGTTACTCGGGGCAGTTTGCCGGGGAGCTGTTTTTT
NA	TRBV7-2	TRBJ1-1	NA	CASSLAGQMNTEAFF	TGTGCCAGCAGCTTAGCAGGACAGATGAACACTGAAGCTTTCTTT
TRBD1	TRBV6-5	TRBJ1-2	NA	CASSLQGRGYTF	TGTGCCAGCAGCCTACAGGGGAGGGGCTACACCTTC
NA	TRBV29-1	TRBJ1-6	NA	CSVERNPGHSPLHF	TGCAGCGTTGAACGGAATCCAGGCCATTCACCCCTCCACTTT
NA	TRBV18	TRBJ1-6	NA	CASSPRQQYNSPLHF	TGTGCCAGCTCACCACGCCAACAGTACAATTCACCCCTCCACTTT
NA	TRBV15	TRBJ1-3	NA	CATTPTGSFGNTIYF	TGTGCCACCACCCCCACAGGGTCCTTTGGAAACACCATATATTTT
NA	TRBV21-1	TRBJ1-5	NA	CALGGGQPQHF	TGTGCCCTGGGAGGGGGTCAGCCCCAGCATTTT
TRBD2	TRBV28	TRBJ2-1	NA	CASSLREGREFF	TGTGCCAGCAGTTTAAGGGAGGGTAGGGAGTTCTTC
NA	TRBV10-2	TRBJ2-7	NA	CASTTAGWNYEQYF	TGCGCCAGCACGACGGCGGGGTGGAACTACGAGCAGTACTTC
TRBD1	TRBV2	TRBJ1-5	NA	CASSEELGTGGPQPQHF	TGTGCCAGCAGTGAAGAGCTAGGGACAGGGGGCCCACAGCCCCAGCATTTT
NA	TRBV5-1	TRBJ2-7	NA	CASSPQATGNSYEQYF	TGCGCCAGCAGCCCACAAGCAACAGGGAACTCCTACGAGCAGTACTTC
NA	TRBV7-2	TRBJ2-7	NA	CASSLGGGTAYEQYF	TGTGCCAGCAGCTTAGGAGGCGGGACTGCCTACGAGCAGTACTTC
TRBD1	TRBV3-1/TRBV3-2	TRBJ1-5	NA	CASSQGQGGQPQHF	TGTGCCAGCAGCCAAGGACAGGGGGGTCAGCCCCAGCATTTT
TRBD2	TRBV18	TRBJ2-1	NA	CASSPQGLAGYNEQFF	TGTGCCAGCTCACCACAAGGACTAGCGGGCTACAATGAGCAGTTCTTC
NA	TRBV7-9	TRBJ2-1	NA	CASSLTGPNEQFF	TGTGCCAGCAGCTTAACTGGGCCCAATGAGCAGTTCTTC
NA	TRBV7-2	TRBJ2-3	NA	CASSLGPSARTQYF	TGTGCCAGCAGCTTAGGACCCAGCGCCCGCACGCAGTATTTT
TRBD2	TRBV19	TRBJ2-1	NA	CASSVPGLAPEQFF	TGTGCCAGTAGTGTCCCGGGACTAGCCCCTGAGCAGTTCTTC
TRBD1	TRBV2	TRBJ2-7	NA	CASSRTGRSYEQYF	TGTGCCAGCAGTAGGACAGGGAGGAGCTACGAGCAGTACTTC
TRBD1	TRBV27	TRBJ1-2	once	CASSLGTGDLGGYTF	TGTGCCAGCAGTTTAGGGACAGGAGACCTTGGTGGCTACACCTTC
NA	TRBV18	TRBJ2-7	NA	CASSPPSLANYEQYF	TGTGCCAGCTCACCACCCAGTCTAGCGAACTACGAGCAGTACTTC
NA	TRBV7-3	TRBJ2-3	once	CASSLYGPGPYTQYF	TGTGCCAGCAGCTTATATGGCCCAGGGCCATATACGCAGTATTTT
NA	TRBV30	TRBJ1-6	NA	CAWSVQGYNSPLHF	TGTGCCTGGAGTGTACAGGGTTATAATTCACCCCTCCACTTT
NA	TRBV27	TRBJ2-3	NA	CATKTGADTQYF	TGTGCCACCAAAACGGGGGCAGATACGCAGTATTTT
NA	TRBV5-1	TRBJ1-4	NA	CASSLAGETGEKLFF	TGCGCCAGCAGCTTGGCCGGGGAAACGGGTGAAAAACTGTTTTTT
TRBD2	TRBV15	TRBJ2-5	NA	CATSRFASGSRGETQYF	TGTGCCACCAGCAGATTTGCTAGCGGGAGCCGAGGAGAGACCCAGTACTTC
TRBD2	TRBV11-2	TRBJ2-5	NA	CASSPRLAGRETQYF	TGTGCCAGCAGCCCAAGACTAGCGGGACGGGAGACCCAGTACTTC
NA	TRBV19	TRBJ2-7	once	CASSMEGTALYEQYF	TGTGCCAGTAGTATGGAGGGGACCGCCCTCTACGAGCAGTACTTC
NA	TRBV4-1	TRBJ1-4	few	CASSQDLVGAIWKLFF	TGCGCCAGCAGCCAAGATCTGGTGGGGGCTATATGGAAACTGTTTTTT
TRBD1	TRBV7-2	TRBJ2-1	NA	CASSLGQGNNEQFF	TGTGCCAGCAGCCTGGGACAGGGGAACAATGAGCAGTTCTTC
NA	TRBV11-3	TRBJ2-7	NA	CASSPELGGASYEQYF	TGTGCCAGCAGCCCAGAGCTTGGGGGCGCCTCCTACGAGCAGTACTTC
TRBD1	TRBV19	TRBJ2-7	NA	CASVGQDSYEQYF	TGTGCCAGTGTCGGACAGGATTCCTACGAGCAGTACTTC
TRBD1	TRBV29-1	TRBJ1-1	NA	CSARGQPNTEAFF	TGCAGCGCCCGGGGACAGCCAAACACTGAAGCTTTCTTT
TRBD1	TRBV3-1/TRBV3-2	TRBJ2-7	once	CASSQGTGAVSYEQYF	TGTGCCAGCAGCCAAGGAACAGGGGCTGTCTCCTACGAGCAGTACTTC
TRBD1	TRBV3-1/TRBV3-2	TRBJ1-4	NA	CASSQDHRGYNEKLFF	TGTGCCAGCAGCCAAGATCACAGGGGTTATAATGAAAAACTGTTTTTT
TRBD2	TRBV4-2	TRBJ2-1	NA	CASSQGEVGSGGRRNEQFF	TGTGCCAGCAGCCAAGGTGAGGTTGGTAGCGGGGGAAGGAGAAATGAGCAGTTCTTC
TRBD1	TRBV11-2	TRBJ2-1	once	CASSQGASRVNEQFF	TGTGCCAGCAGCCAGGGGGCGTCCAGGGTAAATGAGCAGTTCTTC
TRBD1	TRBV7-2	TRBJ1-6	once	CASSLGQGGVYNSPLHF	TGTGCCAGCAGCTTAGGACAGGGGGGCGTATATAATTCACCCCTCCACTTT
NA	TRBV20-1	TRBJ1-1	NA	CSASIAVDRGAFF	TGCAGTGCTAGTATCGCGGTCGACCGTGGAGCTTTCTTT